The 17 T cell receptor beta chains below come from one sample, sequenced in a study of siplizumab effects on memory and regulatory T cells (dated by TCRdb to the late 2010s). The library came from the immunoSEQ multiplex PCR assay. This immuneACCESS table, as held by TCRdb, lists in-frame sequences with V and J called but not all clones. Of the missing ones, under half trace to an unresolved V gene in checked studies; the others have no known cause. Across this sample there are around 100,000 clones, with under 95% seen only once. Together, the top ten hold 0.55% to 0.95% of the sample. What was sequenced was Tregs sorted from blood. These receptor sequences come from a human donor in good health.

This sequence joins TRBV5-1 and TRBJ1-4; D is unclear. V gave up 0 bases and J gave up 13 bases, with 13 bases separating them. Per germline, CDR1 SGHRS and CDR2 YFSETQ. This CDR3 contains 13 residues. CDR3 protein: CASSLGPDLGLFF. In DNA form, the CDR3 reads TGCGCCAGCAGCTTGGGGCCCGATCTGGGACTGTTTTTT.

V and J are TRBV5-1 and TRBJ2-5, with D possibly TRBD2 on 6 matching bases. Deletions cut 3 bases from V and 4 bases from J, with 19 bases between. Germline V lookup: CDR1 SGHRS, CDR2 YFSETQ. The CDR3 loop spans 16 amino acids. This chain's CDR3 is CASSSLALGDPETQYF. As DNA, the CDR3 is TGCGCCAGCAGCTCACTAGCCCTGGGCGATCCAGAGACCCAGTACTTC.

As DNA, the CDR3 is TGTGCCAGCAGCTTGATCAGGCGGGAAATCTTCCAAGAGACCCAGTACTTC. It encodes CASSLIRREIFQETQYF. The gene calls are TRBV7-9 and TRBJ2-5; D may be TRBD2 (6 bases). The CDR3 runs 17 residues. Germline V gene data show CDR1 as SEHNR and CDR2 as FQNEAQ (reference sequence). V dropped 3 bases and J dropped 1 base, with 18 bases sitting between them.

The gene calls are TRBV7-9 and TRBJ1-3; D gene ambiguous. With 1 base removed from V and 3 bases from J, the gap between germline ends came to 16 bases. Germline loops: CDR1 SEHNR, CDR2 FQNEAQ (reference sequence). This CDR3 is built from 17 residues. The CDR3 region has the DNA TGTGCCAGCAGCTTAGTTCTTTTGGACGCCCGTGGAAACACCATATATTTT. Its translation is CASSLVLLDARGNTIYF. Full variable domain (missing parts from reference TRBV7-9 and TRBJ1-3): DTGVSQNPRHKITKRGQNVTFRCDPISEHNRLYWYRQTLGQGPEFLTYFQNEAQLEKSRLLSDRFSAERPKGSFSTLEIQRTEQGDSAMYLCASSLVLLDARGNTIYFGEGSWLTVV.

This chain links TRBV19 with TRBJ2-7; D might be TRBD1 (6 bases). V lost 5 bases to trimming and J lost 4 bases, with 15 bases between them. The germline gives CDR1 LNHDA, CDR2 SQIVND (reference sequence). The CDR3 is 14 amino acids. The CDR3 reads CASSLPGQGYEQYF. CDR3 DNA sequence: TGTGCCAGTAGTCTTCCGGGACAAGGGTACGAGCAGTACTTC.

The chain uses TRBV2 and TRBJ2-1, with 7 bases lining up with TRBD1. This CDR3 has 15 amino acids. CDR1 is SNHLY, CDR2 FYNNEI, per germline. The junction had 12 bases not matched to a gene; V was cut back by 6 bases and J by 7 bases. CDR3 nucleotides: TGTGCCAGCAGCCTGGGGGCAGGGGGAAGTAATGAGCAGTTCTTC. Its protein is CASSLGAGGSNEQFF.

This chain joins TRBV10-3 and TRBJ2-3, with 14 nucleotides matching TRBD2. J gave up 5 bases and V 6 bases, and 7 bases lay outside the gene matches. The CDR3 runs 16 residues. Germline values: CDR1 ENHRY, CDR2 SYGVKD. The CDR3 spells CAIRGGLAGVVDTQYF. CDR3 coding DNA: TGTGCCATCAGGGGGGGACTAGCGGGAGTTGTAGATACGCAGTATTTT.

The chain links TRBV28 to TRBJ2-3; no clear D gene. The V and J ends lost 4 bases and 2 bases respectively, with 10 bases between them. Germline CDR1 and CDR2: MDHEN and SYDVKM. CDR3 length equals 14 residues. This chain's CDR3 is CASSYSPATDTQYF. In DNA form, the CDR3 reads TGTGCCAGCAGTTACAGCCCAGCCACAGATACGCAGTATTTT.

This clone was seen a single time. The chain joins TRBV6-5 to TRBJ2-7; 12 bases are shared with TRBD2. J gave up 6 bases and V 6 bases, and 6 bases lay outside the gene matches. The CDR3 runs 14 residues. In germline, CDR1 is MNHEY, CDR2 SVGAGI. The CDR3 coding sequence is TGTGCCAGCAGACGACTAGCGGGAGCTGGCGAGCAGTACTTC. Translation: CASRRLAGAGEQYF.

V and J are TRBV5-4 and TRBJ2-1; D uncertain. The V and J ends lost 2 bases and 2 bases respectively, with 14 bases between them. This CDR3 has 16 amino acids. Germline lookup yields CDR1 SGHNT and CDR2 YYREEE (reference sequence). This chain's CDR3 is CASSFRGRAAYNEQFF. For the CDR3, the DNA is TGTGCCAGCAGCTTTCGTGGACGGGCCGCCTACAATGAGCAGTTCTTC.

The chain recombines TRBV30 with TRBJ2-3; TRBD2 is a possible D gene (5 bases). The V gene's germline CDR1 is GTSNPN and CDR2 SVGIG (reference sequence). The germline V and J ends were trimmed by 0 bases and 6 bases, with 13 bases remaining between them. This CDR3 contains 14 residues. The CDR3 DNA reads TGTGCCTGGAGTGTACAAGGAGGTACGGATACGCAGTATTTT. Translating gives CAWSVQGGTDTQYF.

The chain recombines TRBV27 with TRBJ2-1; D is perhaps TRBD1 or TRBD2 (6 bases each). Germline CDR1 reads MNHEY; CDR2 reads SMNVEV (reference sequence). There are 14 residues in the CDR3. The germline V and J ends were trimmed by 10 bases and 5 bases, with 18 bases remaining between them. CDR3 in amino acids: CATRGVLWNNEQFF. The CDR3 DNA sequence: TGTGCCACTAGGGGGGTGTTATGGAACAATGAGCAGTTCTTC.

J is TRBJ1-3 and V is TRBV5-5; D gene uncertain. The CDR3 has 16 residues. In germline, CDR1 is SGHKS, CDR2 YYEKEE (reference sequence). Deletions cut 4 bases from V and 0 bases from J, with 14 bases between. CDR3 residues: CASSPRRGVSGNTIYF. The DNA for the CDR3 is TGTGCCAGCAGCCCCCGTCGAGGTGTCTCTGGAAACACCATATATTTT. Full variable domain (remainder filled in from reference TRBV5-5 and TRBJ1-3): DAGVTQSPTHLIKTRGQQVTLRCSPISGHKSVSWYQQVLGQGPQFIFQYYEKEERGRGNFPDRFSARQFPNYSSELNVNALLLGDSALYLCASSPRRGVSGNTIYFGEGSWLTVV.

The genes are TRBV5-1 and TRBJ2-5; 15 bases map to TRBD2. The CDR3 is made up of 20 amino acids. Germline-derived CDR1 and CDR2 are SGHRS and YFSETQ. The J segment lost 4 bases and the V segment lost 4 bases, leaving 17 bases of the junction unmatched. The CDR3 region has the DNA TGCGCCAGCAGCACGGGACGTCTCGCACCGGGACTAGCGGGAGGAGAGACCCAGTACTTC. Translating gives CASSTGRLAPGLAGGETQYF.

This chain uses TRBV7-3 with TRBJ2-1; D is perhaps TRBD2 (8 bases). The ends were cut back, 5 bases at V and 1 base at J, with 15 bases in the middle. The CDR3 length is 16 residues. Germline CDR1 reads SGHTA; CDR2 reads FQGTGA. The CDR3 DNA is TGTGCCAGCAGCCAGGGGGGGACTAGGTCCTACAATGAGCAGTTCTTC. This translates into CASSQGGTRSYNEQFF.

The chain is built from TRBV29-1 and TRBJ1-1, with TRBD1 as a possible D gene (5 bases). V was shortened by 5 bases and J by 2 bases, with 9 bases between the two germline ends. Germline CDR1 is SQVTM and CDR2 is ANQGSEA. The CDR3 totals 12 residues. Here the CDR3 DNA reads TGCAGCGTTCGGGACGCCAACACTGAAGCTTTCTTT. Encoded protein: CSVRDANTEAFF.

V is TRBV5-1 and J is TRBJ2-7; no clear D gene. Trimming pared 3 bases from V and 6 bases from J, leaving 13 bases between. Per germline, CDR1 SGHRS and CDR2 YFSETQ. This CDR3 is built from 13 residues. CDR3 amino acids: CASSSGGPGEQYF. CDR3 bases: TGCGCCAGCAGCTCCGGCGGACCTGGCGAGCAGTACTTC.